Listed here are 18 T cell receptor beta chains from one sample, sequenced in a study of OX40 agonist ivuxolimab in advanced cancers. The repertoire was sequenced with immunoSEQ multiplex PCR; TCRdb's copy has only in-frame clones and lacks some. Among 70,000 or so clones, about nine tenths were seen once, and the ten largest hold 0.25% to 0.3%. This specimen consisted of CD4+ or CD8+ T cells sorted from blood, obtained in a trial of the OX40 agonist ivuxolimab. All receptors derive from an adult with an advanced solid tumor such as melanoma, head and neck, liver or kidney cancer.

J is TRBJ2-3 and V is TRBV7-9; TRBD2 matches at 8 bases. CDR3 size: 15 residues. Germline CDR1 SEHNR, CDR2 FQNEAQ (reference sequence). The V gene end was trimmed by 5 bases and the J gene end by 3 bases; junction bases not matched to a gene: 7. CDR3 sequence reads: CASSRGAGVTDTQYF. CDR3 sequence (DNA): TGTGCCAGCAGCCGTGGAGCGGGAGTAACAGATACGCAGTATTTT. The variable domain in full, completed from reference TRBV7-9 and TRBJ2-3, reads DTGVSQNPRHKITKRGQNVTFRCDPISEHNRLYWYRQTLGQGPEFLTYFQNEAQLEKSRLLSDRFSAERPKGSFSTLEIQRTEQGDSAMYLCASSRGAGVTDTQYFGPGTRLTVL.

The chain carries TRBV19 and TRBJ1-4; D perhaps matches TRBD1 (5 bases). Germline loops: CDR1 LNHDA, CDR2 SQIVND (reference sequence). V dropped 5 bases and J dropped 4 bases, with 17 bases sitting between them. This CDR3 comprises 16 residues. CDR3 in amino acids: CASSSARQKSNEKLFF. The CDR3 nucleotides read TGTGCCAGTAGTTCAGCCAGACAGAAGAGTAATGAAAAACTGTTTTTT.

CDR3 residues: CASSPTDGRGGNTIYF. Written as DNA, the CDR3 is TGTGCCAGCAGCCCGACCGACGGCCGCGGTGGAAACACCATATATTTT. V gene TRBV5-5 combines with J gene TRBJ1-3; D remains unclear. Germline lookup yields CDR1 SGHKS and CDR2 YYEKEE (reference sequence). With 4 bases removed from V and 3 bases from J, the gap between germline ends came to 17 bases. The CDR3 runs 16 residues.

The CDR3 loop reads CASSPPGYTGETQYF. The CDR3 coding sequence is TGTGCCAGCAGCCCTCCAGGCTACACCGGAGAGACCCAGTACTTC. The chain combines TRBV7-9 with TRBJ2-5, with D uncertain. Germline V gene sequence: CDR1 SEHNR, CDR2 FQNEAQ (reference sequence). The CDR3 contains 15 residues. Trimming stripped 5 bases from V and 4 bases from J, with 17 bases between. The full variable domain, completed using reference TRBV7-9 and TRBJ2-5, is DTGVSQNPRHKITKRGQNVTFRCDPISEHNRLYWYRQTLGQGPEFLTYFQNEAQLEKSRLLSDRFSAERPKGSFSTLEIQRTEQGDSAMYLCASSPPGYTGETQYFGPGTRLLVL.

This clone was picked up one time. The chain uses TRBV6-6 and TRBJ2-7, with 9 bases fitting TRBD2. V shed 4 bases and J 2 bases; nucleotides not matched to a gene: 3. CDR1 is MNHNY and CDR2 is SVGAGI in the germline V gene (reference sequence). CDR3 length equals 14 residues. CDR3 sequence (DNA): TGTGCCAGCAGTTTGGGACTAGCAGCCTACGAGCAGTACTTC. As protein: CASSLGLAAYEQYF.

This chain uses TRBV11-1 with TRBJ1-2; 7 bases map to TRBD1. Trimming took 2 bases from V and 2 from J; bases not matched to a gene: 11. The germline gives CDR1 SGHAT, CDR2 FQDESV (reference sequence). The CDR3 sequence is 17 residues long. As DNA, the CDR3 is TGTGCCAGCAGCTTAAACCCGACAGCGACAGGGAACTATGGCTACACCTTC. Translating gives CASSLNPTATGNYGYTF.

The CDR3 region is CASGPYQPQHF. The CDR3 DNA reads as TGTGCTAGTGGTCCCTACCAGCCCCAGCATTTT. V and J are TRBV12-5 and TRBJ1-5; the D is unclear. CDR1 is LGHNT and CDR2 is FRNRAP in the germline V gene. Trimming removed 5 bases at V and 7 bases at J, with 6 bases between. The CDR3 has 11 residues.

The chain is built from TRBV6-5 and TRBJ2-7; 9 positions match TRBD1. The CDR3 consists of 13 residues. Germline CDR1 and CDR2: MNHEY and SVGAGI. Trimming cost V 5 bases and J 5 bases; bases outside gene matches: 4. CDR3 loop: CASSTGTGNEQYF. The CDR3 DNA sequence: TGTGCCAGCAGTACCGGGACAGGGAACGAGCAGTACTTC.

The chain couples TRBV7-3 to TRBJ2-1; TRBD2 matches at 9 bases. Germline values: CDR1 SGHTA, CDR2 FQGTGA. Unmatched junction bases numbered 4, after V lost 5 bases and J lost 5 bases. The CDR3 runs to 14 residues. CDR3 DNA sequence: TGTGCCAGCAGCAGCGGGACTAGCAACAATGAGCAGTTCTTC. This gives the protein CASSSGTSNNEQFF.

J is TRBJ2-7 and V is TRBV7-2, with D possibly being TRBD1 (5 bases). The length of the CDR3 is 14 residues. The germline V gene has CDR1 SGHTA and CDR2 FQGNSA. Deletions cut 3 bases from V and 6 bases from J, with 15 bases between. The DNA of the CDR3 is TGTGCCAGCAGCTTCAGTACAGGTAGTTCCGAGCAGTACTTC. Residues: CASSFSTGSSEQYF.

V is TRBV6-1 and J is TRBJ1-3; no clear D. CDR1 is MNHNS, CDR2 SASEGT, per germline. CDR3 length: 15 amino acids. V was trimmed by 7 bases and J by 0 bases, leaving 13 bases between them. CDR3 sequence reads: CASTAPSSSGNTIYF. The CDR3 DNA reads as TGTGCCAGCACCGCCCCGTCGAGCTCTGGAAACACCATATATTTT.

The chain links TRBV11-2 to TRBJ1-2; 10 bases are a match to TRBD1. The CDR3 has 16 amino acids. Germline loops: CDR1 SGHAT, CDR2 FQNNGV. V was clipped by 2 bases and J by 1 base; unmatched bases: 4. CDR3 DNA sequence: TGTGCCAGCAGCTTATCGACAGGGGGCATTAACTATGGCTACACCTTC. Translation gives CASSLSTGGINYGYTF.

The rearrangement joins TRBV12-5 to TRBJ1-2; 7 bases agree with TRBD1. CDR1 and CDR2 (germline): LGHNT, FRNRAP. The CDR3 is made up of 15 amino acids. The V gene end was trimmed by 5 bases and the J gene end by 4 bases; junction bases not matched to a gene: 10. The CDR3 loop is CASGPQGQFFYGYTF. The CDR3, as DNA: TGTGCTAGTGGTCCCCAGGGACAGTTTTTCTATGGCTACACCTTC.

The chain uses TRBV7-8 and TRBJ1-6; weak D call: TRBD1 (5 bases). Germline CDR1 and CDR2: SGHVS and FQNEAQ. The V end was cut by 1 base, the J end by 7 bases, with 20 bases between. The CDR3 spans 18 residues. The CDR3 bases are TGTGCCAGCAGCTTAGGTGCGTCTCCCCCGGGGCGAAATTCACCCCTCCACTTT. This encodes CASSLGASPPGRNSPLHF.

The genes are TRBV7-3 and TRBJ2-3, with D possibly matching TRBD1 (6 bases). This CDR3 region has 15 residues. V was trimmed by 4 bases and J by 6 bases, leaving 17 bases between them. CDR1 and CDR2 (germline): SGHTA, FQGTGA. The CDR3 DNA sequence: TGTGCCAGCAGCTCAAGGACAGCGCAAGGGGATACGCAGTATTTT. Translation gives CASSSRTAQGDTQYF.

This chain links TRBV4-1 with TRBJ1-6, with D tentatively TRBD1 (6 bases). From germline, CDR1 is MGHRA and CDR2 YSYEKL. This CDR3 is 15 amino acids long. The germline V and J ends were trimmed by 3 bases and 6 bases, with 12 bases remaining between them. The CDR3 DNA is TGCGCCAGCAGCCAGAGGACAGTGATTAATTCACCCCTCCACTTT. Its protein is CASSQRTVINSPLHF.

In its sample, this clone was seen a few times. The rearrangement links TRBV5-1 to TRBJ2-1; D possibly corresponds to TRBD2 (6 bases). The CDR3 spans 15 residues. Germline V lookup: CDR1 SGHRS, CDR2 YFSETQ. Trimming left V 0 bases short and J 4 bases short, with 11 bases between. The CDR3 sequence is CASSLELALYNEQFF. The CDR3 DNA reads as TGCGCCAGCAGCTTGGAGCTAGCGCTATACAATGAGCAGTTCTTC.

This CDR3 reads CATSIGTSGNSDTQYF. In DNA form, the CDR3 reads TGTGCCACCAGCATAGGGACTAGCGGGAATTCAGATACGCAGTATTTT. This sequence joins TRBV15 and TRBJ2-3, with TRBD2 matching over 13 bases. Germline trimming cut 4 bases from V and 4 bases from J; bases unmatched to any gene: 5. Per the germline V gene, CDR1 is LNHNV and CDR2 is YYDKDF (reference sequence). The CDR3 covers 16 residues.